This T cell receptor beta chain is from a study of T cell changes during pregnancy in multiple sclerosis. Losses at the gene ends were 5 bases for V and 4 bases for J; bases not matched to a gene: 6. Germline-derived CDR1 and CDR2 are SGHTA and FQGNSA. The CDR3 length is 15 residues. Assay used: immunoSEQ multiplex PCR; TCRdb lists only in-frame clones, some missing. Of tens of thousands of clones listed, roughly 91% are singletons. The sequence was collected from a female donor with multiple sclerosis, enrolled in a pregnancy study. This chain links TRBV7-2 with TRBJ1-4; 8 bases fit TRBD1. The sample here was CD4+ T cells from peripheral blood mononuclear cells, taken in the second trimester of pregnancy. The CDR3: CASSASGGSNEKLFF. The CDR3 DNA reads TGTGCCAGCAGCGCCTCAGGGGGCAGTAATGAAAAACTGTTTTTT.